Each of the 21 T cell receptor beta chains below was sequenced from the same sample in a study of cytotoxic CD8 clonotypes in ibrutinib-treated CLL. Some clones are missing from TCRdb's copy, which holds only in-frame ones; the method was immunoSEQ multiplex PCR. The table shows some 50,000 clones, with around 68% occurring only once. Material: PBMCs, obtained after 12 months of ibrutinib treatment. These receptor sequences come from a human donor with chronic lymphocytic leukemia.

The CDR3 spells CASSPPQIMNTEAFF. CDR3 coding DNA: TGTGCCAGCTCACCACCCCAGATCATGAACACTGAAGCTTTCTTT. The chain is built from TRBV18 and TRBJ1-1; D gene unclear. CDR3 size: 15 residues. V lost 0 bases to trimming and J lost 0 bases, with 8 bases between them. Germline CDR1 and CDR2: KGHSH and LQKENI.

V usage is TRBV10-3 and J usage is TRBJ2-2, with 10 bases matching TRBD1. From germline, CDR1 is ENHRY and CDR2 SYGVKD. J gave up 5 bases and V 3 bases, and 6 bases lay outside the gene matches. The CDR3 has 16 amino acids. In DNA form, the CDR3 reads TGTGCCATCAGTGATCGACAGGGGGCCGTTACCGGGGAGCTGTTTTTT. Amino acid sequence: CAISDRQGAVTGELFF.

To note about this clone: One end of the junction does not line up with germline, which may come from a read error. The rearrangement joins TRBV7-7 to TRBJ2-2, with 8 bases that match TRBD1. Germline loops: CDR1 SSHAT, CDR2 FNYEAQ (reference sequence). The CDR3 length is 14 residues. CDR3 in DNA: TGTGCTAGCAACCCGGGACAGGACACCGGGGAGCTGTTTTTT. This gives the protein CASNPGQDTGELFF.

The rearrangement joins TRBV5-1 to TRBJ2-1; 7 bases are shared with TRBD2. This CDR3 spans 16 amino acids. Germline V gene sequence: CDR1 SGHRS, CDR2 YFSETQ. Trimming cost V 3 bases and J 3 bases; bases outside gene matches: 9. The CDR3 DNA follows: TGCGCCAGCAGCTCCTTACTAAGCGGGGACTACAATGAGCAGTTCTTC. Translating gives CASSSLLSGDYNEQFF.

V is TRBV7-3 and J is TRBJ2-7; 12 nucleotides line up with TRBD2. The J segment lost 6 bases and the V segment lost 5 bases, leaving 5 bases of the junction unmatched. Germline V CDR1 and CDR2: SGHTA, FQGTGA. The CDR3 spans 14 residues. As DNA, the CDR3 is TGTGCCAGCAGCCCTAGCGGGGGGGCCGGCGAGCAGTACTTC. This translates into CASSPSGGAGEQYF.

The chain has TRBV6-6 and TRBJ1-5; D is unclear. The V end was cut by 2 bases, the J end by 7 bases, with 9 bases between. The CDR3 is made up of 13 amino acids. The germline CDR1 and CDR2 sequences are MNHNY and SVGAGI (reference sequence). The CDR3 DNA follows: TGTGCCAGCAGTTACGGGAAGGACCAGCCCCAGCATTTT. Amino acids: CASSYGKDQPQHF.

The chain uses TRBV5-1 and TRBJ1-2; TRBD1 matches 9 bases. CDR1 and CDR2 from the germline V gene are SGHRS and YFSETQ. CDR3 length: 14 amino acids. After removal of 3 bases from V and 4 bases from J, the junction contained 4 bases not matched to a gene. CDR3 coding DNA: TGCGCCAGCAGCTCTAACAGGGGGCCCTATGGCTACACCTTC. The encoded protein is CASSSNRGPYGYTF.

The CDR3 DNA reads as TGTGCCAGCAGCCTCGACAGGGGAGGGGACTATGGCTACACCTTC. Protein sequence: CASSLDRGGDYGYTF. The gene calls are TRBV7-3 and TRBJ1-2; 8 bases are a match to TRBD1. The CDR3 runs 15 residues. The ends lost 5 bases at V and 3 bases at J; junction bases unmatched: 8. Per germline, CDR1 SGHTA and CDR2 FQGTGA. Combining the CDR3 with reference TRBV7-3 and TRBJ1-2 gives the whole variable domain GAGVSQTPSNKVTEKGKYVELRCDPISGHTALYWYRQSLGQGPEFLIYFQGTGAADDSGLPNDRFFAVRPEGSVSTLKIQRTERGDSAVYLCASSLDRGGDYGYTFGSGTRLTVV.

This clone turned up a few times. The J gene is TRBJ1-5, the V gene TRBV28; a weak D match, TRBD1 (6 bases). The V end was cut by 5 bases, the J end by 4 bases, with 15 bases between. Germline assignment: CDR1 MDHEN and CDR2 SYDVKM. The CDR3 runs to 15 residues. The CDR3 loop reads CASSRTGIGNQPQHF. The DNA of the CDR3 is TGTGCCAGCAGTCGAACAGGGATAGGTAATCAGCCCCAGCATTTT.

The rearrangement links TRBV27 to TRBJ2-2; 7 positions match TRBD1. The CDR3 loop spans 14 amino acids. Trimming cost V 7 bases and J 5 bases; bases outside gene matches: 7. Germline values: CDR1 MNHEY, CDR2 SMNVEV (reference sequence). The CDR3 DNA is TGTGCCAGCAAACGACAGGGTTCGACCGGGGAGCTGTTTTTT. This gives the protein CASKRQGSTGELFF.

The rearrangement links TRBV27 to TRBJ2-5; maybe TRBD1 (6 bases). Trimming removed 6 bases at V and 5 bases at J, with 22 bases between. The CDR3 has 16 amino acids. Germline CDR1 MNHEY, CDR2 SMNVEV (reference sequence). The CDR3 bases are TGTGCCAGCAGCCTAAAACAGGGAATCGGTCGTGAGACCCAGTACTTC. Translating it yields CASSLKQGIGRETQYF.

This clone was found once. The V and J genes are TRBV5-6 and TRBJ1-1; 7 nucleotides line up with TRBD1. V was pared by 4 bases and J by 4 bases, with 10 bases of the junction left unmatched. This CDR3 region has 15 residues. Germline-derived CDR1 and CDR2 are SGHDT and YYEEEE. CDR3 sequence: CASSPRGRGVTEAFF. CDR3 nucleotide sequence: TGTGCCAGCAGCCCCAGGGGGAGGGGGGTCACTGAAGCTTTCTTT.

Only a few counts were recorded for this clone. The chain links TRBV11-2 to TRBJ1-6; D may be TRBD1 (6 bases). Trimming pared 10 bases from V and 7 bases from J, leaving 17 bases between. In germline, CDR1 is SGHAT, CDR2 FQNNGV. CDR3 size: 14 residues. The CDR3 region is CATGRGGVNSPLHF. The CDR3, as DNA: TGTGCCACCGGCCGGGGGGGCGTCAATTCACCCCTCCACTTT.

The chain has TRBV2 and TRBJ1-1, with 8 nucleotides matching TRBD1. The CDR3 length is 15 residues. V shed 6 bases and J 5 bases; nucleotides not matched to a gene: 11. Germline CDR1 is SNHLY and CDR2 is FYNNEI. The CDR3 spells CASRPTTGGGTEAFF. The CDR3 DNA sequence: TGTGCCAGCAGACCCACTACAGGGGGAGGGACTGAAGCTTTCTTT.

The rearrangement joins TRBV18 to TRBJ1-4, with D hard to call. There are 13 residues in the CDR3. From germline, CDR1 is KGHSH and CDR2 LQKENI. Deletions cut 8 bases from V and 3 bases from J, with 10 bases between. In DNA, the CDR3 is TGTGCCAGCGGAATCGTGGCTAATGAAAAACTGTTTTTT. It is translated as CASGIVANEKLFF.

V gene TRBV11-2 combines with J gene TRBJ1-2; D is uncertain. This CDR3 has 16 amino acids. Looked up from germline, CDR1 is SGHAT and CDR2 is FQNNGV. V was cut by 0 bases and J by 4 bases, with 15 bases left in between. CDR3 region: CASSLEFVGRTYGYTF. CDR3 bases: TGTGCCAGCAGCTTAGAGTTCGTAGGCCGAACCTATGGCTACACCTTC.

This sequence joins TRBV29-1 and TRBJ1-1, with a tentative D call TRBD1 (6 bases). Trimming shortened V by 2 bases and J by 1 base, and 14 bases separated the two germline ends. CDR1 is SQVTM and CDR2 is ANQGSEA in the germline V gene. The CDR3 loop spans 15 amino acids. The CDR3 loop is CSVEFLGGGNTEAFF. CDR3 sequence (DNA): TGCAGCGTTGAATTCTTAGGGGGAGGGAACACTGAAGCTTTCTTT.

The CDR3 DNA is TGCGCCAGCAGCCAAGATAGCGGGACAGCCAGTAACTATGGCTACACCTTC. This gives the protein CASSQDSGTASNYGYTF. This sequence joins TRBV4-1 and TRBJ1-2, with 7 bases lining up with TRBD1. Trimming at V came to 0 bases and at J to 1 base, leaving 8 bases not matched to a gene. Per the germline V gene, CDR1 is MGHRA and CDR2 is YSYEKL. This CDR3 is 17 amino acids long.

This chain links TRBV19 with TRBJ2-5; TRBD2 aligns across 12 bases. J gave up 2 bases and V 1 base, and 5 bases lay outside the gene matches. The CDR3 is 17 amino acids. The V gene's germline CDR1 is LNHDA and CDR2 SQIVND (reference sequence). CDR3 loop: CASSIGGTSGYQETQYF. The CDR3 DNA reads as TGTGCCAGTAGTATAGGCGGGACTAGCGGGTATCAAGAGACCCAGTACTTC.

In nucleotides, the CDR3 is TGTGCCAGCACCTCCTTCTTCGGGGGCAATCAGCCCCAGCATTTT. It codes for CASTSFFGGNQPQHF. J is TRBJ1-5 and V is TRBV6-5; D is unclear. The CDR3 has 15 residues. Looked up from germline, CDR1 is MNHEY and CDR2 is SVGAGI. Trimming took 7 bases from V and 2 from J, leaving 15 bases between them.

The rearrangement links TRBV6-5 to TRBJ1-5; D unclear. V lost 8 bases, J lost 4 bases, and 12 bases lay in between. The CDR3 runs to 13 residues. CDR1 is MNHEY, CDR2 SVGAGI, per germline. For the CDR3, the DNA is TGTGCCAGCGCACTGGACCGTAATCAGCCCCAGCATTTT. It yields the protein CASALDRNQPQHF.